This T cell receptor beta chain appears in the sequencing data of a study of technical replicates of blood from a handful of donors. J was trimmed by 3 bases and V by 3 bases; bases with no gene match: 2. The germline CDR1 and CDR2 sequences are SNHLY and FYNNEI. CDR3 size: 15 residues. The data were produced by immunoSEQ multiplex PCR, yet TCRdb's version contains in-frame clones alone and is incomplete. The sample lists tens of thousands of clones, more than 85% seen once, with approximately 0.39% in the top ten. The V and J genes are TRBV2 and TRBJ2-1; 10 bases agree with TRBD2. This clonotype was sampled from a human donor in good health. Sequencing was carried out using T cells isolated from PBMCs. CDR3 sequence (DNA): TGTGCCAGCAGTGATCTAGCGGGGGACTACAATGAGCAGTTCTTC. Protein sequence: CASSDLAGDYNEQFF.